Listed below are T cell receptor beta chains from one sample, sequenced in a study of CD8 T cells in ankylosing spondylitis. MiXCR, run by TCRdb on the 5' RACE reads, gives a single entry per CDR3 protein. The sample holds around 390,000 distinct CDR3 sequences; about 22% are singletons and the top ten take less than 20%. The sequenced material came from blood, either unsorted or a sorted T cell fraction (not recorded which). The source of these receptors is a male donor with ankylosing spondylitis. Both conserved end residues are part of each CDR3. The D gene is left open where the match is weak. The size of a clone is reported for some rows only, either as once, few or many, or as a class for expanded clones.

v_gene,j_gene,abundance,d_gene,CDR3nt,CDR3aa
TRBV5-1,TRBJ2-2,.,.,TGCGCCAGCAGCTTGGCCGGGAGAAGGGTCGGGGAGCTGTTTTTT,CASSLAGRRVGELFF
TRBV7-2,TRBJ2-3,.,.,TGTGCCAGCAGCGCGTTGGGAATCACAGATACGCAGTATTTT,CASSALGITDTQYF
TRBV18,TRBJ2-7,.,TRBD2,TGTGCCAGCTCACCGGCTATAGCGGGACTTTACGAGCAGTACTTC,CASSPAIAGLYEQYF
TRBV10-3,TRBJ1-5,few,.,TGTGCCATCAGTCAGGGTTTTGAAGACCAGCCCCAGCATTTT,CAISQGFEDQPQHF
TRBV19,TRBJ2-6,.,.,TGTGCCAGTAGTATAGATCGAACAGCCTCTGGGGCCAACGTCCTGACTTTC,CASSIDRTASGANVLTF
TRBV19,TRBJ2-1,.,TRBD2,TGTGCCAGTAGTATAGCTGCTAGCGGCGTGGAGCAGTTCTTC,CASSIAASGVEQFF
TRBV5-1,TRBJ2-7,.,.,TGCGCCAGCAGCCAACGAAGAAACCCAGGGGACTACGAGCAGTACTTC,CASSQRRNPGDYEQYF
TRBV6-1,TRBJ1-2,many,.,TGTGCCAGCAGTCGTAGGGGATCCCTTCAAGGCTACACCTTC,CASSRRGSLQGYTF
TRBV20-1,TRBJ1-1,.,.,TGCAGTGCTAGAGATGCTTGGGAGGGGTCTGAAGCTTTCTTT,CSARDAWEGSEAFF
TRBV3-1,TRBJ2-7,few,TRBD1,TGTGCCAGCAGCCAACTTCCGACAGGGTCCTACGAGCAGTACTTC,CASSQLPTGSYEQYF
TRBV14,TRBJ2-3,.,.,TGTGCCAGCAGCCTCACCTTGGGAGCAGATACGCAGTATTTT,CASSLTLGADTQYF
TRBV4-1,TRBJ1-2,once,.,TGCGCCAGCAGCCAAGAGACGGTCTGTGGCTACACCTTC,CASSQETVCGYTF
TRBV5-1,TRBJ2-7,few,TRBD1,TGCGCCAGCAGCTTCGGAGGCAGGGGGCCCGCCTACGAGCAGTACTTC,CASSFGGRGPAYEQYF
TRBV29-1,TRBJ2-4,few,.,TGCAGCGTTGAAGGACTCCGGACAGGGAGGGAAAACATTCAGTACTTC,CSVEGLRTGRENIQYF
TRBV20-1,TRBJ1-2,.,.,TGCAGTGCTAGAGATCCAACAACTAACTATGGCTACACCTTC,CSARDPTTNYGYTF
TRBV25-1,TRBJ1-5,.,.,TGTGCCAGCCGAGGGCAGAATCAGCCCCAGCATTTT,CASRGQNQPQHF
TRBV19,TRBJ1-5,once,.,TGTGCCAGTAGTATAGGCGCGACAGTCGGCAATCAGCCCCAGCATTTT,CASSIGATVGNQPQHF
TRBV28,TRBJ2-1,few,TRBD2,TGTGCCAGCAGTTCACCTAGCGGGGGGAAGTACAATGAGCAGTTCTTC,CASSSPSGGKYNEQFF
TRBV6-1,TRBJ2-5,.,TRBD1,TGTGCCAGCAGGGGGACAGGGGGCGTGGAGGCCCAGTACTTC,CASRGTGGVEAQYF
TRBV7-3,TRBJ2-2,.,TRBD1,TGTGCCAGCAGCACGAGGACAGGGGCGAACACCGGGGAGCTGTTTTTT,CASSTRTGANTGELFF
TRBV3-1,TRBJ2-7,few,TRBD2,TGTGCCAGCAGCCAGGGGGGGTCCAACCCCCACGAGCAGTACTTC,CASSQGGSNPHEQYF
TRBV20-1,TRBJ2-7,few,.,TGCAGTGCCTCCCCCGACGCGACCTACGAGCAGTACTTC,CSASPDATYEQYF
TRBV5-1,TRBJ2-1,.,TRBD1,TGCGCCAGCAGGCCCGGACAGGTCTATGAGCAGTTCTTC,CASRPGQVYEQFF
TRBV21-1,TRBJ2-1,.,.,TGTGCCAGCAACCACTCCGGGGACGACAACTCCTACAATGAGCAGTTCTTC,CASNHSGDDNSYNEQFF
TRBV2,TRBJ2-3,.,.,TGTGCCAGCAGGTCGGATACAGATACGCAGTATTTT,CASRSDTDTQYF
TRBV12-3/TRBV12-4,TRBJ2-1,.,.,TGTGCCAGCAGTTTGAGGGACTTAAACAATGAGCAGTTCTTC,CASSLRDLNNEQFF
TRBV19,TRBJ2-1,few,.,TGTGCCAGTAGTATCCGGGAGATCAATGAGCAGTTCTTC,CASSIREINEQFF
TRBV20-1,TRBJ2-7,.,TRBD1,TGCAGTGCTCCCCGGGACAGGGGCTACGAGCAGTACTTC,CSAPRDRGYEQYF
TRBV7-3,TRBJ1-1,.,.,TGTGCCAGCAGAAAACAGGGTCAGAGCACTGAAGCTTTCTTT,CASRKQGQSTEAFF
TRBV4-3,TRBJ2-1,many,.,TGCGCCAGCAGCCAAGGGGGAAGGAATGAGCAGTTCTTC,CASSQGGRNEQFF
TRBV28,TRBJ2-3,.,.,TGTGCCAGCAGTCCAGGGCGGAACACAGATACGCAGTATTTT,CASSPGRNTDTQYF
TRBV7-3,TRBJ1-1,few,.,TGTGCCAGCAGCTTAAGTACGGGCAGCCAAGCTTTCTTT,CASSLSTGSQAFF
TRBV4-1,TRBJ2-1,.,TRBD1,TGCGCCAGCAGCCTCCGATACGCCGGGACAGGAGCCTACAATGAGCAGTTCTTC,CASSLRYAGTGAYNEQFF
TRBV9,TRBJ1-2,few,TRBD1,TGTGCCAGCAGCCCCCGGACAGGTTGGGGCTATGGCTACACCTTC,CASSPRTGWGYGYTF
TRBV12-3/TRBV12-4,TRBJ1-4,few,.,TGTGCCAGCAGTCGAGGGGGTATTTGGAATGAAAAACTGTTTTTT,CASSRGGIWNEKLFF
TRBV20-1,TRBJ2-7,few,.,TGCAGTGCTAGAGATTCCAGCAGAAGCTCCTACGAGCAGTACTTC,CSARDSSRSSYEQYF
TRBV7-2,TRBJ2-7,.,.,TGTGCCAGCAGCTTAGAACAGGCGACAGCCTACGAGCAGTACTTC,CASSLEQATAYEQYF
TRBV5-1,TRBJ2-1,few,.,TGCGCCAGCAGCGTCAGCGGAGGGGCTTTCAATGAGCAGTTCTTC,CASSVSGGAFNEQFF
TRBV10-3,TRBJ2-1,few,TRBD2,TGTGCCACCGGACTAGCGGGAGTTGATGAGCAGTTCTTC,CATGLAGVDEQFF
TRBV5-5,TRBJ2-7,few,.,TGTGCCAGCAGCTTGGCTGCGGGGTTAGATTCCTACGAGCAGTACTTC,CASSLAAGLDSYEQYF
TRBV7-9,TRBJ1-1,few,TRBD1,TGTGCCAGCAGCTTTCACGGGACAGGGAACACTGAAGCTTTCTTT,CASSFHGTGNTEAFF
TRBV20-1,TRBJ1-2,.,.,TGCAGTGCTAGTATGGCAGGGGAAGTCGGCTACACCTTC,CSASMAGEVGYTF
TRBV28,TRBJ2-3,.,TRBD2,TGTGCCAGCAGTTTAGGGTTTCGCTCCAGGGTCGCGGGAGCCTCAGATACGCAGTATTTT,CASSLGFRSRVAGASDTQYF
TRBV3-1,TRBJ2-1,few,.,TGTGCCAGCAGCCAAGACCCCGCAGGCTACAATGAGCAGTTCTTC,CASSQDPAGYNEQFF
TRBV6-5,TRBJ1-1,.,TRBD1,TGTGCCAGCAGTTACCGCGGGACAGCCAACACTGAAGCTTTCTTT,CASSYRGTANTEAFF